The 25 T cell receptor beta chains given below trace back to one sample, sequenced in a study of T cells after yellow fever vaccination (dated by TCRdb to between 2018 and 2021). In the paper's terms, the treatment or condition label means: live attenuated yellow fever vaccine strain. The library was produced with 5' RACE. Sequenced on an Illumina HiSeq 2500. TCRdb handled the public reads itself, with Q25 trimming in fastp and clone calling in MiXCR, and kept productive beta chains. Rows with a matching CDR3 protein are joined into one entry that keeps the most common DNA and genes. The sample profile shows roughly 110,000 distinct CDR3 sequences; 8% to 9.5% of them were found once. Of the sample, about 25% falls within the top ten clones. The sequences come from CD8+ T cells sorted from PBMCs, collected 45 days after the yellow fever booster vaccination. The source of these receptors is a man younger than 45 who received the YFV17D yellow fever vaccine.

The sample holds a few counts of this clonotype. The V gene is TRBV2, the J gene TRBJ1-2; D is uncertain. The CDR3 spans 14 residues. Trimming took 7 bases from V and 4 from J, leaving 16 bases between them. Germline V gene sequence: CDR1 SNHLY, CDR2 FYNNEI. The CDR3, as DNA: TGTGCCAGCACTACAGCGATGGGGTCCTATGGCTACACCTTC. This translates into CASTTAMGSYGYTF.

Ten or more counts support this clonotype. The chain joins TRBV7-6 to TRBJ2-3; perhaps TRBD1 as D (5 bases). From germline, CDR1 is SGHVS and CDR2 FNYEAQ. The CDR3 consists of 16 residues. V shed 4 bases and J shed 1 base, with 15 bases lying between them. This CDR3 is CASSSPREGGTDTQYF. CDR3 coding DNA: TGTGCCAGCAGCTCCCCCAGGGAAGGGGGCACAGATACGCAGTATTTT.

This clonotype was seen many times. The V and J genes are TRBV9 and TRBJ2-1; D tentatively reads TRBD1 or TRBD2 (6 bases each). The CDR3 has 13 residues. From germline, CDR1 is SGDLS and CDR2 YYNGEE. V was clipped by 3 bases and J by 6 bases, with 10 bases between them. This chain's CDR3 is CASSEGGFNEQFF. The CDR3 DNA reads as TGTGCCAGCAGCGAGGGGGGATTCAATGAGCAGTTCTTC.

This clonotype was seen at least ten times. The gene calls are TRBV6-2 or TRBV6-3 and TRBJ2-1, with TRBD2 identical over 11 bases. The CDR3 is made up of 15 amino acids. The germline V gene encodes CDR1 MNHEY and CDR2 SVGEGT. J gave up 8 bases and V 4 bases, and 7 bases lay outside the gene matches. Written as DNA, the CDR3 is TGTGCCAGCAGTTTTACTAGCGGGAGTTTCGATGAGCAGTTCTTC. It codes for CASSFTSGSFDEQFF.

This clonotype was recorded at least ten times. The chain combines TRBV5-6 with TRBJ2-1; 12 positions agree with TRBD2. Germline assignment: CDR1 SGHDT and CDR2 YYEEEE. There are 16 residues in the CDR3. V dropped 0 bases and J dropped 4; count of bases not matched to a gene: 2. CDR3 DNA: TGTGCCAGCAGCTTGGGACTAGCGGGAGCATACAATGAGCAGTTCTTC. Amino acids: CASSLGLAGAYNEQFF. The whole variable domain, filled in from reference TRBV5-6 and TRBJ2-1, reads DAGVTQSPTHLIKTRGQQVTLRCSPKSGHDTVSWYQQALGQGPQFIFQYYEEEERQRGNFPDRFSGHQFPNYSSELNVNALLLGDSALYLCASSLGLAGAYNEQFFGPGTRLTVL.

This clonotype came up a few times. The chain links TRBV4-3 to TRBJ1-2, with no clear D. V was pared by 5 bases and J by 2 bases, with 15 bases between. The CDR3 loop spans 15 amino acids. Germline lookup yields CDR1 LGHNA and CDR2 YSLEER. CDR3 sequence: CASSELPGQNYGYTF. CDR3 nucleotide sequence: TGCGCCAGCAGCGAACTACCGGGCCAAAACTATGGCTACACCTTC.

The sample holds many counts of this clonotype. This chain joins TRBV28 and TRBJ2-3; D is undetermined. This CDR3 is 17 amino acids long. V lost 2 bases to trimming and J lost 1 base, with 16 bases between them. The germline CDR1 and CDR2 sequences are MDHEN and SYDVKM. Here the CDR3 reads CASSLTRPPLRTDTQYF. CDR3 nucleotide sequence: TGTGCCAGCAGTTTAACCCGCCCGCCTCTTCGCACAGATACGCAGTATTTT.

The J gene is TRBJ2-5, the V gene TRBV4-3; TRBD2 aligns across 7 bases. The germline CDR1 and CDR2 sequences are LGHNA and YSLEER. With V trimmed by 3 bases and J by 5 bases, 9 bases remained unmatched. CDR3 length: 15 amino acids. CDR3 nucleotides: TGCGCCAGCAGCCACGCCTGGGGGGGAAGGGAGACCCAGTACTTC. Its protein is CASSHAWGGRETQYF.

The rearrangement uses TRBV2 and TRBJ2-7, with 8 nucleotides matching TRBD2. This CDR3 region has 13 residues. CDR1 is SNHLY and CDR2 is FYNNEI in the germline V gene. Germline trimming cut 7 bases from V and 4 bases from J; bases unmatched to any gene: 6. This CDR3 reads CASTPGGGYEQYF. The CDR3 DNA reads as TGTGCCAGCACTCCCGGGGGGGGTTACGAGCAGTACTTC.

A note on this clonotype: A much bigger clone sits one base away, suggesting this may be a read error. The chain recombines TRBV20-1 with TRBJ2-7; the D gene is possibly TRBD1 (5 bases). The V gene's germline CDR1 is DFQATT and CDR2 SNEGSKA (reference sequence). There are 15 residues in the CDR3. The V end was cut by 5 bases, the J end by 6 bases, with 23 bases between. This CDR3 is CSAGVNLGEAGEQYF. The CDR3 region has the DNA TGCAGTGCTGGAGTAAACCTAGGGGAAGCCGGCGAGCAGTACTTC.

This clonotype occurred a few times. The chain employs TRBV18 and TRBJ2-1; tentatively, D is TRBD1 or TRBD2 (5 bases each). The V end lost 3 bases, the J end lost 5 bases, and 11 bases lay between the germline ends. Germline assignment: CDR1 KGHSH and CDR2 LQKENI. The CDR3 has 14 residues. Written as DNA, the CDR3 is TGTGCCAGCTCACCGTGGGGGTCTAACAATGAGCAGTTCTTC. Its translation is CASSPWGSNNEQFF.

This clonotype was counted ten times or more. V gene TRBV29-1 combines with J gene TRBJ2-5; D perhaps matches TRBD2 (5 bases). The CDR3 is made up of 14 amino acids. Germline V gene sequence: CDR1 SQVTM, CDR2 ANQGSEA. Deletions cut 0 bases from V and 3 bases from J, with 11 bases between. CDR3 in DNA: TGCAGCGTTGAAGACTGGCTAGCTGAAGAGACCCAGTACTTC. It encodes CSVEDWLAEETQYF.

This clonotype was counted only a few times. The genes are TRBV7-9 and TRBJ2-7; D perhaps matches TRBD2 (5 bases). The germline V gene encodes CDR1 SEHNR and CDR2 FQNEAQ (reference sequence). V was pared by 3 bases and J by 2 bases, with 8 bases between. The length of the CDR3 is 13 residues. The CDR3 DNA follows: TGTGCCAGCAGCTTTGACGGGACCTACGAGCAGTACTTC. This sequence encodes CASSFDGTYEQYF.

This clonotype has a single count. A read error is possible here, since a much larger clone lies one base away. This sequence joins TRBV9 and TRBJ2-1; TRBD2 is a possible D gene (5 bases). V lost 0 bases, J lost 8 bases, and 12 bases lay in between. Germline CDR1 SGDLS, CDR2 YYNGEE. The CDR3 totals 14 residues. The CDR3 loop is CASSVVGGCDEQFF. CDR3 nucleotides: TGTGCCAGCAGCGTAGTTGGCGGGTGCGATGAGCAGTTCTTC.

This clonotype was seen many times. The chain combines TRBV4-3 with TRBJ2-2, with D unresolved. Germline V gene data show CDR1 as LGHNA and CDR2 as YSLEER. The length of the CDR3 is 15 residues. Trimming shortened V by 4 bases and J by 5 bases, and 14 bases separated the two germline ends. The DNA of the CDR3 is TGCGCCAGCAGCCGGGCCAGTAAAGGTACCGGGGAGCTGTTTTTT. As protein: CASSRASKGTGELFF.

J is TRBJ2-7 and V is TRBV7-8; D gene unclear. The CDR3 has 15 amino acids. Germline V lookup: CDR1 SGHVS, CDR2 FQNEAQ. V lost 2 bases, J lost 0 bases, and 11 bases lay in between. CDR3 amino acids: CASSLFGHNSYEQYF. The CDR3 nucleotides are TGTGCCAGCAGCTTATTTGGGCATAACTCCTACGAGCAGTACTTC.

The chain employs TRBV11-1 and TRBJ2-1; D is perhaps TRBD2 (6 bases). The ends were cut back, 1 base at V and 2 bases at J, with 9 bases in the middle. The CDR3 length is 15 residues. Germline loops: CDR1 SGHAT, CDR2 FQDESV (reference sequence). The CDR3 is CASSLVLAAYNEQFF. CDR3 coding DNA: TGTGCCAGCAGCTTAGTACTAGCAGCCTACAATGAGCAGTTCTTC.

This clonotype was recorded many times. The chain joins TRBV9 to TRBJ2-2; D call uncertain. Trimming left V 3 bases short and J 0 bases short, with 12 bases between. The CDR3 loop spans 16 amino acids. CDR1 is SGDLS and CDR2 is YYNGEE in the germline V gene. The CDR3 DNA is TGTGCCAGCAGCGACAACAGAGCCGCGAACACCGGGGAGCTGTTTTTT. Encoded protein: CASSDNRAANTGELFF.

The sample holds a few counts of this clonotype. The chain joins TRBV6-5 to TRBJ2-7, with 8 bases lining up with TRBD1. V lost 5 bases, J lost 2 bases, and 5 bases stayed unmatched. This CDR3 region has 14 residues. The germline V gene encodes CDR1 MNHEY and CDR2 SVGAGI. CDR3 nucleotides: TGTGCCAGCAGTACCCGACAGGGGACCTACGAGCAGTACTTC. It yields the protein CASSTRQGTYEQYF.

Many counts were recorded for this clonotype. At one end the junction does not follow the germline gene, possibly because of a read error. The chain has TRBV6-1 and TRBJ2-7; no firm D call. The V gene's germline CDR1 is MNHNS and CDR2 SASEGT. The CDR3 has 9 residues. CDR3 DNA: TGCGCCTTGGGCTACGAGCAGTACTTC. Protein: CALGYEQYF.

There are many counts of this clonotype. The V call is TRBV20-1, the J call TRBJ2-5; unclear D gene. V was shortened by 5 bases and J by 2 bases, with 12 bases between the two germline ends. Germline CDR1 and CDR2: DFQATT and SNEGSKA (reference sequence). The CDR3 runs to 13 residues. CDR3: CSAPRTVQETQYF. The CDR3 nucleotides are TGCAGTGCTCCCCGGACGGTTCAAGAGACCCAGTACTTC.

This clonotype was counted at least ten times. The chain links TRBV28 to TRBJ2-7; maybe TRBD1 (5 bases). V was clipped by 5 bases and J by 2 bases, with 13 bases between them. The CDR3 contains 14 residues. Germline V lookup: CDR1 MDHEN, CDR2 SYDVKM. The CDR3 region is CASSGGQETYEQYF. CDR3 in DNA: TGTGCCAGCAGTGGCGGACAAGAAACCTACGAGCAGTACTTC.

This clonotype came up many times. This CDR3 is CASSLVQDSYEQYF. CDR3 coding DNA: TGTGCCAGCAGCTTAGTCCAGGACAGCTACGAGCAGTACTTC. The chain carries TRBV7-9 and TRBJ2-7, with D tentatively TRBD1 (6 bases). Germline V gene lookup returns CDR1 SEHNR and CDR2 FQNEAQ (reference sequence). The CDR3 runs to 14 residues. The V and J ends lost 1 base and 3 bases respectively, with 10 bases between them. Using reference TRBV7-9 and TRBJ2-7 for the parts outside the CDR3, the full variable domain is DTGVSQNPRHKITKRGQNVTFRCDPISEHNRLYWYRQTLGQGPEFLTYFQNEAQLEKSRLLSDRFSAERPKGSFSTLEIQRTEQGDSAMYLCASSLVQDSYEQYFGPGTRLTVT.

The CDR3 spells CASSQDLGQGYEQYF. CDR3 bases: TGTGCCAGCAGCCAAGATCTTGGACAGGGTTACGAGCAGTACTTC. The V and J genes are TRBV14 and TRBJ2-7, with 8 bases matching TRBD1. This CDR3 contains 15 residues. J was trimmed by 4 bases and V by 0 bases; bases with no gene match: 5. Germline V lookup: CDR1 SGHDN, CDR2 FVKESK.

This clonotype occurred a few times. V usage is TRBV2 and J usage is TRBJ2-3; D is unresolved. The germline V gene encodes CDR1 SNHLY and CDR2 FYNNEI. This CDR3 spans 10 amino acids. Trimming pared 11 bases from V and 4 bases from J, leaving 7 bases between. The CDR3 sequence: CAAQADTQYF. CDR3 in DNA: TGTGCCGCTCAAGCAGATACGCAGTATTTT.